The rows below give T cell receptor beta chains drawn from one sample of a study of T cell changes during pregnancy in multiple sclerosis. The protocol was immunoSEQ multiplex PCR, while the TCRdb copy is restricted to in-frame clones and leaves out a portion. The sample shows 40,000 to 50,000 clones, less than 95% of them seen only once. The material sequenced was CD8+ T cells from peripheral blood mononuclear cells, taken in the first trimester of pregnancy. The receptors stem from a female donor with multiple sclerosis, enrolled in a pregnancy study. The CDR3 runs from the conserved cysteine through the conserved F or W. D genes are given only for firm matches. A row's size may be missing; if present it is once, few, many or a size class.

j_call	d_call	v_call	clone_size	cdr3_aa	cdr3_nt
TRBJ1-1	NA	TRBV14	NA	CASSQAYGILNTEAFF	TGTGCCAGCAGCCAAGCTTACGGGATACTGAACACTGAAGCTTTCTTT
TRBJ1-4	NA	TRBV25-1	once	CASSDPWQGTNEKLFF	TGTGCCAGCAGTGACCCATGGCAGGGGACTAATGAAAAACTGTTTTTT
TRBJ1-5	NA	TRBV29-1	once	CSARDSPNQPQHF	TGCAGCGCTCGGGACTCTCCCAATCAGCCCCAGCATTTT
TRBJ2-1	TRBD2	TRBV7-9	NA	CASSAGLAPAYNEQFF	TGTGCCAGCAGCGCGGGACTAGCGCCAGCCTACAATGAGCAGTTCTTC
TRBJ2-3	NA	TRBV5-4	NA	CASSLALSTDTQYF	TGTGCCAGCAGCTTGGCCCTTAGCACAGATACGCAGTATTTT
TRBJ2-7	NA	TRBV6-1	NA	CASIGGYYEQYF	TGTGCCAGCATCGGCGGATACTACGAGCAGTACTTC
TRBJ1-1	TRBD1	TRBV10-2	NA	CASSEAWTGNTEAFF	TGCGCCAGCAGTGAGGCCTGGACAGGGAACACTGAAGCTTTCTTT
TRBJ2-1	NA	TRBV7-2	NA	CASSLEGGSSYNEQFF	TGTGCCAGCAGCCTAGAGGGCGGGTCCTCCTACAATGAGCAGTTCTTC
TRBJ2-1	TRBD2	TRBV4-2	once	CASSQDPGGGNEQFF	TGTGCCAGCAGCCAAGATCCGGGGGGGGGCAATGAGCAGTTCTTC
TRBJ1-1	TRBD1	TRBV7-8	NA	CASSLPRTGVGSTEAFF	TGTGCCAGCAGCCTTCCGCGGACAGGGGTTGGGAGCACTGAAGCTTTCTTT
TRBJ1-1	NA	TRBV27	NA	CASIAIGGLEAFF	TGTGCCAGCATTGCAATTGGAGGGCTTGAAGCTTTCTTT
TRBJ2-2	TRBD1	TRBV9	NA	CASSAGQGLVTGELFF	TGTGCCAGCAGCGCGGGACAGGGTCTTGTGACCGGGGAGCTGTTTTTT
TRBJ2-7	TRBD2	TRBV7-6	few	CASSPTSGRIHEQYF	TGTGCCAGCAGCCCGACTAGCGGGAGAATCCACGAGCAGTACTTC
TRBJ2-2	NA	TRBV6-6	NA	CASRSVGVYTGELFF	TGTGCCAGCAGAAGCGTAGGCGTATACACCGGGGAGCTGTTTTTT